This entry lists 26 T cell receptor beta chains sequenced from one sample in a study of CD8 T cells in ankylosing spondylitis. General study results and limits: A TCR beta motif of several highly homologous variants appeared characteristic of ankylosing spondylitis blood.

Which antigens these TCRs recognize remains unknown. TCRdb reprocessed the 5' RACE reads with MiXCR, giving one entry per CDR3 protein. The table shows about 540,000 distinct CDR3 sequences, with roughly 13% occurring only once. The specimen was blood, either unsorted or a sorted T cell fraction (not recorded which). Source of these receptors: a male donor with ankylosing spondylitis.

The V gene is TRBV7-2, the J gene TRBJ1-5; D remains unclear. Germline V gene data show CDR1 as SGHTA and CDR2 as FQGNSA. CDR3 length: 15 residues. V lost 2 bases and J lost 0, with 8 bases in between. The CDR3 protein is CASSLQSLSNQPQHF. The CDR3 bases are TGTGCCAGCAGCTTACAGAGTCTTAGCAATCAGCCCCAGCATTTT.

This clonotype was seen more than once but under ten times. V is TRBV3-1 and J is TRBJ1-3; TRBD1 might be the D (6 bases). Germline V gene lookup returns CDR1 LGHDT and CDR2 YNNKEL (reference sequence). The V gene lost 0 bases and the J gene lost 2 bases, with 11 bases spanning the gap. CDR3 length: 16 amino acids. This chain's CDR3 is CASSQDPGAAGNTIYF. CDR3 nucleotides: TGTGCCAGCAGCCAAGATCCGGGGGCAGCTGGAAACACCATATATTTT.

J is TRBJ2-5 and V is TRBV12-3 or TRBV12-4; D gene ambiguous. This CDR3 has 13 residues. V was trimmed by 6 bases and J by 4 bases, leaving 12 bases between them. The CDR3 region has the DNA TGTGCCAGCAGCCCTCAGGTGGGAGAGACCCAGTACTTC. This translates into CASSPQVGETQYF.

The V call is TRBV6-1, the J call TRBJ1-1; D may be TRBD1 (5 bases). The CDR3 is 17 residues long. Germline CDR1 reads MNHNS; CDR2 reads SASEGT. Trimming cost V 3 bases and J 5 bases, with 22 bases left between them. This chain's CDR3 is CASSEAGRGGYRTEAFF. CDR3 DNA sequence: TGTGCCAGCAGTGAGGCTGGGAGGGGAGGATATCGGACTGAAGCTTTCTTT.

This rearrangement joins TRBV2 to TRBJ2-1; 11 bases agree with TRBD2. V lost 4 bases and J lost 0; bases outside the gene matches: 8. Germline CDR1 SNHLY, CDR2 FYNNEI. CDR3 size: 18 residues. CDR3 loop: CASSVPLAGGRSYNEQFF. The CDR3, as DNA: TGTGCCAGCAGTGTGCCTCTAGCGGGAGGACGCTCCTACAATGAGCAGTTCTTC.

The chain uses TRBV7-2 and TRBJ2-7, with a weak D call TRBD2 (7 bases). V was cut by 4 bases and J by 2 bases, with 15 bases left in between. Germline V gene data show CDR1 as SGHTA and CDR2 as FQGNSA. The CDR3 has 15 residues. CDR3 in amino acids: CASSSNGGGTYEQYF. Written as DNA, the CDR3 is TGTGCCAGCAGCTCCAACGGCGGGGGCACCTACGAGCAGTACTTC.

This clonotype was detected many times. The junction and the germline gene differ at one end; a read error may be behind it. This sequence joins TRBV7-2 and TRBJ2-3; 8 positions agree with TRBD2. From germline, CDR1 is SGHTA and CDR2 FQGNSA. The CDR3 is 14 amino acids. Written as DNA, the CDR3 is TGTGCCAGCAGTTTAGCGGGACCCACAGATACGCAGTATTTT. It codes for CASSLAGPTDTQYF.

This chain connects TRBV20-1 to TRBJ2-1; 7 bases are a match to TRBD2. From germline, CDR1 is DFQATT and CDR2 SNEGSKA (reference sequence). Unmatched junction bases numbered 5, after V lost 0 bases and J lost 0 bases. The CDR3 runs to 16 residues. Written as DNA, the CDR3 is TGCAGTGCTAGAGATCTGGCGGGGGTCTCCTACAATGAGCAGTTCTTC. Translating gives CSARDLAGVSYNEQFF.

This clonotype was observed at least ten times. The chain joins TRBV12-3 or TRBV12-4 to TRBJ2-3, with 11 bases matching TRBD2. The CDR3 runs to 15 residues. V gave up 7 bases and J gave up 2 bases; unmatched junction bases: 5. The CDR3 sequence: CASILSGGATDTQYF. The CDR3, as DNA: TGTGCCAGCATCCTTAGCGGGGGGGCCACAGATACGCAGTATTTT.

This clonotype has just a few counts. The chain uses TRBV20-1 and TRBJ2-5, with TRBD2 matching 7 bases. The CDR3 has 15 residues. The J segment lost 1 base and the V segment lost 6 bases, leaving 11 bases of the junction unmatched. Germline CDR1 is DFQATT and CDR2 is SNEGSKA (reference sequence). The CDR3 here is CSAVQGGSSQETQYF. The CDR3 DNA reads TGCAGTGCCGTGCAGGGCGGGAGCTCCCAAGAGACCCAGTACTTC.

This clonotype was detected a few times. The gene calls are TRBV29-1 and TRBJ1-3; D perhaps matches TRBD1 (5 bases). CDR3 length equals 13 residues. V was trimmed by 7 bases and J by 4 bases, leaving 14 bases between them. Germline CDR1 and CDR2: SQVTM and ANQGSEA. The CDR3 is CSGTGNTGNTIYF. DNA of the CDR3: TGCAGCGGAACAGGCAATACGGGAAACACCATATATTTT.

Only a few counts were recorded for this clonotype. This sequence joins TRBV25-1 and TRBJ1-3; 7 bases agree with TRBD1. Trimming took 8 bases from V and 3 from J; bases not matched to a gene: 10. Germline V gene sequence: CDR1 MGHDK, CDR2 SYGVNS. There are 15 residues in the CDR3. CDR3 sequence reads: CASRGEGAGGNTIYF. The CDR3 nucleotides are TGTGCCAGCCGAGGGGAGGGGGCTGGTGGAAACACCATATATTTT. The variable domain in full, completed from reference TRBV25-1 and TRBJ1-3, reads EADIYQTPRYLVIGTGKKITLECSQTMGHDKMYWYQQDPGMELHLIHYSYGVNSTEKGDLSSESTVSRIRTEHFPLTLESARPSHTSQYLCASRGEGAGGNTIYFGEGSWLTVV.

At least ten counts were recorded for this clonotype. The chain joins TRBV5-1 to TRBJ1-2; TRBD1 is a possible D gene (6 bases). From germline, CDR1 is SGHRS and CDR2 YFSETQ. The V and J ends lost 1 base and 4 bases respectively, with 20 bases between them. CDR3 length: 17 residues. DNA for the CDR3: TGCGCCAGCAGCTTGATGCGGTCGGGGGCCGTGGGCTATGGCTACACCTTC. As protein: CASSLMRSGAVGYGYTF. Combining the CDR3 with reference TRBV5-1 and TRBJ1-2 gives the whole variable domain KAGVTQTPRYLIKTRGQQVTLSCSPISGHRSVSWYQQTPGQGLQFLFEYFSETQRNKGNFPGRFSGRQFSNSRSEMNVSTLELGDSALYLCASSLMRSGAVGYGYTFGSGTRLTVV.

The table lists this clonotype with a few counts. The V gene is TRBV20-1, the J gene TRBJ2-3; D is possibly TRBD1 (6 bases). Germline V gene sequence: CDR1 DFQATT, CDR2 SNEGSKA (reference sequence). The V end was cut by 6 bases, the J end by 0 bases, with 22 bases between. The CDR3 consists of 17 residues. The chain's CDR3 is CSAGQIPTGPSTDTQYF. The CDR3 region has the DNA TGCAGTGCAGGACAGATTCCAACAGGACCGAGCACAGATACGCAGTATTTT.

This rearrangement joins TRBV7-9 to TRBJ1-4; 12 bases line up with TRBD1. This CDR3 comprises 14 residues. Looked up from germline, CDR1 is SEHNR and CDR2 is FQNEAQ (reference sequence). V was clipped by 8 bases and J by 11 bases; unmatched bases: 9. The CDR3 protein is CASGRGGTGGKLFF. The CDR3, as DNA: TGTGCCAGCGGTCGGGGCGGGACAGGGGGCAAACTGTTTTTT.

This clonotype has at least ten counts. V gene TRBV3-1 combines with J gene TRBJ1-1; D call uncertain. V lost 4 bases and J 3 bases, leaving 6 bases between the germline ends. The CDR3 has 12 residues. Germline V gives CDR1 LGHDT, CDR2 YNNKEL (reference sequence). The DNA of the CDR3 is TGTGCCAGCAGCCGACGTGACACTGAAGCTTTCTTT. Translated: CASSRRDTEAFF. Variable domain in full (rest from reference TRBV3-1 and TRBJ1-1): DTAVSQTPKYLVTQMGNDKSIKCEQNLGHDTMYWYKQDSKKFLKIMFSYNNKELIINETVPNRFSPKSPDKAHLNLHINSLELGDSAVYFCASSRRDTEAFFGQGTRLTVV.

This clonotype has only a few counts. A clone one base away is much larger, so this may be a read error. CDR3 amino acids: CSAISLEGYNEQFF. The CDR3 DNA sequence: TGCAGTGCTATATCCCTTGAGGGTTACAATGAGCAGTTCTTC. This rearrangement joins TRBV20-1 to TRBJ2-1, with a possible D match to TRBD2 (5 bases). This CDR3 has 14 residues. Trimming cost V 4 bases and J 4 bases, with 14 bases left between them. Germline CDR1 is DFQATT and CDR2 is SNEGSKA (reference sequence).

This clonotype was counted between two and nine times. The chain employs TRBV7-8 and TRBJ2-2; 8 bases fit TRBD1. CDR3 length equals 15 residues. Germline-derived CDR1 and CDR2 are SGHVS and FQNEAQ. The V gene end was trimmed by 3 bases and the J gene end by 7 bases; junction bases not matched to a gene: 7. Here the CDR3 DNA reads TGTGCCAGCAGCTTGCGGACAGGGTCATACGGGGAGCTGTTTTTT. Translated: CASSLRTGSYGELFF.

In its sample, this clonotype was seen a few times. The CDR3 DNA reads as TGCAGTGCCCTCTCCCCCACAGGCGTCACAGATACGCAGTATTTT. The encoded protein is CSALSPTGVTDTQYF. The chain has TRBV20-1 and TRBJ2-3; maybe TRBD1 (5 bases). This CDR3 is built from 15 residues. V gave up 6 bases and J gave up 2 bases, with 18 bases separating them. CDR1 is DFQATT and CDR2 is SNEGSKA in the germline V gene (reference sequence).

This clonotype showed up many times. The chain couples TRBV27 to TRBJ2-1; 7 nucleotides agree with TRBD2. The germline V gene has CDR1 MNHEY and CDR2 SMNVEV (reference sequence). The V and J ends lost 3 bases and 6 bases, in that order; junction bases with no gene match: 8. The CDR3 spans 15 residues. CDR3 protein: CASSFPGRGINEQFF. In DNA form, the CDR3 reads TGTGCCAGCAGTTTTCCAGGGAGGGGTATCAATGAGCAGTTCTTC.

This chain joins TRBV9 and TRBJ2-2; D possibly corresponds to TRBD1 (6 bases). Germline values: CDR1 SGDLS, CDR2 YYNGEE. This CDR3 comprises 17 residues. V lost 3 bases and J lost 6, with 21 bases in between. The CDR3 nucleotides read TGTGCCAGCAGCGCCCAGACAGGCGCCTACAGCGCCGGGGAGCTGTTTTTT. Its translation is CASSAQTGAYSAGELFF. Full variable domain (missing parts from reference TRBV9 and TRBJ2-2): DSGVTQTPKHLITATGQRVTLRCSPRSGDLSVYWYQQSLDQGLQFLIQYYNGEERAKGNILERFSAQQFPDLHSELNLSSLELGDSALYFCASSAQTGAYSAGELFFGEGSRLTVL.

In its sample, this clonotype was seen a few times. This chain joins TRBV29-1 and TRBJ2-1; D is undetermined. The CDR3 runs to 14 residues. Germline CDR1 SQVTM, CDR2 ANQGSEA. The ends were cut back, 4 bases at V and 4 bases at J, with 14 bases in the middle. The CDR3 reads CSVGPGVIYNEQFF. CDR3 in DNA: TGCAGCGTTGGACCTGGCGTCATATACAATGAGCAGTTCTTC.

This clonotype was recorded many times. The rearrangement links TRBV20-1 to TRBJ1-1; D gene uncertain. The CDR3 totals 14 residues. The germline gives CDR1 DFQATT, CDR2 SNEGSKA (reference sequence). V was trimmed by 2 bases and J by 0 bases, leaving 10 bases between them. The CDR3, as DNA: TGCAGTGCTAGACGAAAACGAATGAACACTGAAGCTTTCTTT. This codes for CSARRKRMNTEAFF.

This clonotype was counted between two and nine times. The rearrangement links TRBV7-2 to TRBJ1-6; D is unclear. The length of the CDR3 is 14 residues. The V gene's germline CDR1 is SGHTA and CDR2 FQGNSA. V dropped 1 base and J dropped 14 bases, with 15 bases sitting between them. The DNA of the CDR3 is TGTGCCAGCAGCTTAGGAGACTCGGCCCCTACCCTCCACTTT. Its translation: CASSLGDSAPTLHF.

The chain joins TRBV6-5 to TRBJ1-3; possibly TRBD1 for D (5 bases). There are 13 residues in the CDR3. V was shortened by 4 bases and J by 8 bases, with 12 bases between the two germline ends. CDR1 MNHEY and CDR2 SVGAGI come from the germline V gene. The DNA for the CDR3 is TGTGCCAGCAGTTCCATCAGGGTAGACACCATATATTTT. This gives the protein CASSSIRVDTIYF.

The table lists this clonotype with a few counts. The CDR3 loop is CASSLQGPEQFF. The CDR3 coding sequence is TGTGCCAGCAGTCTTCAGGGGCCTGAGCAGTTCTTC. The gene calls are TRBV12-3 or TRBV12-4 and TRBJ2-1; D may be TRBD1 (6 bases). The V end lost 5 bases, the J end lost 9 bases, and 11 bases lay between the germline ends. The CDR3 has 12 residues.